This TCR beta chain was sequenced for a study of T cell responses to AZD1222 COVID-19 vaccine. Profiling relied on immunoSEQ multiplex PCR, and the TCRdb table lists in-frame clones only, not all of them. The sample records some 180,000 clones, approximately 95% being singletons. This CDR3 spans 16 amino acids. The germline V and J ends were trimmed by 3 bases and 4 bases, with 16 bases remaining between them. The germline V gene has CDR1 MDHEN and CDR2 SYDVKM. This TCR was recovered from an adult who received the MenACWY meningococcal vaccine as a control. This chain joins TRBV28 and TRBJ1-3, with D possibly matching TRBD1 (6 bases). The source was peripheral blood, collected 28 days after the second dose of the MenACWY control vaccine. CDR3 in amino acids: CASSFGGAFSGNTIYF. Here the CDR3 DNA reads TGTGCCAGCAGTTTCGGGGGGGCCTTTTCAGGAAACACCATATATTTT.